Below, 18 T cell receptor beta chains from the same sample are listed, as sequenced in a study of cytomegalovirus exposure and HLA in healthy donors. With 60 Vbeta and 13 Jbeta primers, the PCR was carried out. Generated by immunoSEQ multiplex PCR, the TCRdb table keeps only in-frame clones and is missing some. The sample yields more than 80,000 clones, over 70% seen once. Sequencing was done on a sample of PBMCs. Receptors originate from a boy younger than 18 in good health and CMV-seronegative.

V and J are TRBV4-2 and TRBJ2-6; D not resolved. Germline assignment: CDR1 LGHNA and CDR2 YNFKEQ. V was pared by 2 bases and J by 4 bases, with 6 bases between. The CDR3 totals 14 residues. CDR3 loop: CASSQPSGANVLTF. The CDR3 nucleotides read TGTGCCAGCAGCCAACCCTCCGGGGCCAACGTCCTGACTTTC.

The chain is built from TRBV25-1 and TRBJ1-1; D is perhaps TRBD1 (6 bases). CDR3 length: 16 residues. Per germline, CDR1 MGHDK and CDR2 SYGVNS. With 3 bases removed from V and 1 base from J, the gap between germline ends came to 15 bases. CDR3 DNA: TGTGCCAGCAGTGACCTTCGCCTGACAGGGAACACTGAAGCTTTCTTT. Its protein is CASSDLRLTGNTEAFF.

This clone was observed a handful of times. The CDR3 sequence is CASSSYEQFF. DNA of the CDR3: TGTGCCAGCAGCTCCTATGAGCAGTTCTTC. V and J are TRBV7-9 and TRBJ2-1; D is ambiguous. Deletions cut 4 bases from V and 8 bases from J, with 3 bases between. The CDR3 runs 10 residues. Germline V CDR1 and CDR2: SEHNR, FQNEAQ (reference sequence).

This clone showed up just a few times. V and J are TRBV2 and TRBJ2-7, with 11 nucleotides matching TRBD1. This CDR3 spans 14 amino acids. Germline CDR1 and CDR2: SNHLY and FYNNEI. V lost 5 bases, J lost 6 bases, and 6 bases stayed unmatched. This chain's CDR3 is CASSLDRGLSEQYF. As DNA, the CDR3 is TGTGCCAGCAGTTTGGACAGGGGGCTAAGCGAGCAGTACTTC.

The gene calls are TRBV4-3 and TRBJ2-5; 9 bases fit TRBD2. Per the germline V gene, CDR1 is LGHNA and CDR2 is YSLEER. The CDR3 is 13 amino acids. The V and J ends lost 4 bases and 5 bases, in that order; junction bases with no gene match: 2. In nucleotides, the CDR3 is TGCGCCAGCAGCCGGGGGACTAGCGAGACCCAGTACTTC. Amino acids: CASSRGTSETQYF.

V and J are TRBV5-4 and TRBJ2-3, with a weak D call TRBD1 (6 bases). With 3 bases removed from V and 3 bases from J, the gap between germline ends came to 14 bases. CDR1 is SGHNT and CDR2 is YYREEE in the germline V gene (reference sequence). The CDR3 covers 15 residues. CDR3 coding DNA: TGTGCCAGCAGCTCAAACAGGGATGGAACAGATACGCAGTATTTT. Amino acids: CASSSNRDGTDTQYF. Together with reference TRBV5-4 and TRBJ2-3, the CDR3 gives the full variable domain: ETGVTQSPTHLIKTRGQQVTLRCSSQSGHNTVSWYQQALGQGPQFIFQYYREEENGRGNFPPRFSGLQFPNYSSELNVNALELDDSALYLCASSSNRDGTDTQYFGPGTRLTVL.

V usage is TRBV5-4 and J usage is TRBJ2-5, with D perhaps TRBD2 (5 bases). Germline V gene data show CDR1 as SGHNT and CDR2 as YYREEE (reference sequence). The ends were cut back, 4 bases at V and 5 bases at J, with 12 bases in the middle. The CDR3 is 13 amino acids. CDR3 nucleotide sequence: TGTGCCAGCAGCCCGGACTTGGAGGAGACCCAGTACTTC. Its translation is CASSPDLEETQYF.

Only one count was recorded for this clone. The V and J genes are TRBV6-5 and TRBJ1-5; 7 nucleotides align to TRBD1. The junction had 10 bases not matched to a gene; V was cut back by 5 bases and J by 6 bases. Germline V gives CDR1 MNHEY, CDR2 SVGAGI. The CDR3 contains 15 residues. CDR3 sequence reads: CASSRTGGGSQPQHF. DNA of the CDR3: TGTGCCAGCAGTCGGACAGGCGGCGGGTCTCAGCCCCAGCATTTT.

The CDR3 DNA reads as TGCAGCGTTTCAGGGACACTGCACACTGAAGCTTTCTTT. Translating gives CSVSGTLHTEAFF. The chain joins TRBV29-1 to TRBJ1-1; a possible D gene is TRBD1 (6 bases). Germline V gives CDR1 SQVTM, CDR2 ANQGSEA. The CDR3 length is 13 residues. Trimming took 5 bases from V and 3 from J, leaving 13 bases between them.

V usage is TRBV27 and J usage is TRBJ2-3; tentatively, D is TRBD2 (6 bases). Germline V gives CDR1 MNHEY, CDR2 SMNVEV (reference sequence). CDR3 size: 19 residues. V was shortened by 4 bases and J by 6 bases, with 29 bases between the two germline ends. The CDR3 region is CASSSRSPKRAVHPDTQYF. CDR3 sequence (DNA): TGTGCCAGCAGTTCTCGCTCGCCTAAGCGGGCGGTACACCCGGATACGCAGTATTTT.

V and J are TRBV28 and TRBJ1-5, with unresolved D. The CDR3 covers 14 residues. Trimming took 2 bases from V and 3 from J, leaving 8 bases between them. In germline, CDR1 is MDHEN, CDR2 SYDVKM. The CDR3 bases are TGTGCCAGCAGTTTAGCGGCCAACAATCAGCCCCAGCATTTT. Its translation is CASSLAANNQPQHF.

This chain uses TRBV30 with TRBJ1-1; tentative D call: TRBD1 (6 bases). Trimming pared 4 bases from V and 8 bases from J, leaving 11 bases between. The CDR3 loop spans 11 amino acids. CDR1 and CDR2 (germline): GTSNPN, SVGIG (reference sequence). The CDR3 sequence: CAWIPDREAFF. The DNA of the CDR3 is TGTGCCTGGATTCCGGACAGAGAAGCTTTCTTT. Supplemented by reference TRBV30 and TRBJ1-1, the full variable domain reads SQTIHQWPATLVQPVGSPLSLECTVEGTSNPNLYWYRQAAGRGLQLLFYSVGIGQISSEVPQNLSASRPQDRQFILSSKKLLLSDSGFYLCAWIPDREAFFGQGTRLTVV.

The J gene is TRBJ1-6, the V gene TRBV27; the match to TRBD1 covers 9 bases. The CDR3 covers 16 residues. Germline loops: CDR1 MNHEY, CDR2 SMNVEV (reference sequence). V was pared by 3 bases and J by 12 bases, with 12 bases of the junction left unmatched. The CDR3 DNA follows: TGTGCCAGCAGTTTCCTAGTCCGGGACAGGGATAGACCCCTCCACTTT. Amino acid sequence: CASSFLVRDRDRPLHF.

The chain joins TRBV28 to TRBJ1-5; 8 bases line up with TRBD1. The V segment lost 7 bases and the J segment 0 bases; nucleotides outside the gene matches: 20. Per the germline V gene, CDR1 is MDHEN and CDR2 is SYDVKM. CDR3 length equals 20 residues. The CDR3 protein is CASTPRGGQGYFYSNQPQHF. The DNA of the CDR3 is TGTGCCAGCACCCCTAGGGGTGGACAGGGATATTTTTATAGCAATCAGCCCCAGCATTTT.

The chain employs TRBV5-1 and TRBJ2-3; 8 nucleotides agree with TRBD1. Trimming removed 4 bases from V and 4 bases from J; junction bases left unmatched: 5. The V gene's germline CDR1 is SGHRS and CDR2 YFSETQ. There are 14 residues in the CDR3. The chain's CDR3 is CASSPGQGPDTQYF. For the CDR3, the DNA is TGCGCCAGCAGCCCCGGACAGGGCCCAGATACGCAGTATTTT.

The rearrangement uses TRBV2 and TRBJ1-4, with 9 bases lining up with TRBD1. This CDR3 is 16 amino acids long. V shed 6 bases, J shed 7 bases, and the junction held 12 bases outside the gene matches. CDR1 is SNHLY and CDR2 is FYNNEI in the germline V gene. CDR3 loop: CASRPGYTGGVEKLFF. CDR3 nucleotide sequence: TGTGCCAGCAGGCCAGGATACACAGGGGGCGTTGAAAAACTGTTTTTT.

The count of this clone is one. The chain uses TRBV14 and TRBJ1-1; the match to TRBD1 covers 10 bases. This CDR3 contains 15 residues. Germline V CDR1 and CDR2: SGHDN, FVKESK. V trimming: 5 bases; J trimming: 6 bases; junction bases outside the gene matches: 9. The CDR3 loop reads CASSSGQGYLAEAFF. The CDR3, as DNA: TGTGCCAGCAGCTCGGGACAGGGGTATCTTGCTGAAGCTTTCTTT.

The chain links TRBV18 to TRBJ2-3; no reliable D call. The CDR3 contains 14 residues. CDR1 is KGHSH and CDR2 is LQKENI in the germline V gene. V lost 0 bases to trimming and J lost 4 bases, with 8 bases between them. The CDR3, as DNA: TGTGCCAGCTCACCACCTGGTCGGGCAGATACGCAGTATTTT. Residues: CASSPPGRADTQYF.